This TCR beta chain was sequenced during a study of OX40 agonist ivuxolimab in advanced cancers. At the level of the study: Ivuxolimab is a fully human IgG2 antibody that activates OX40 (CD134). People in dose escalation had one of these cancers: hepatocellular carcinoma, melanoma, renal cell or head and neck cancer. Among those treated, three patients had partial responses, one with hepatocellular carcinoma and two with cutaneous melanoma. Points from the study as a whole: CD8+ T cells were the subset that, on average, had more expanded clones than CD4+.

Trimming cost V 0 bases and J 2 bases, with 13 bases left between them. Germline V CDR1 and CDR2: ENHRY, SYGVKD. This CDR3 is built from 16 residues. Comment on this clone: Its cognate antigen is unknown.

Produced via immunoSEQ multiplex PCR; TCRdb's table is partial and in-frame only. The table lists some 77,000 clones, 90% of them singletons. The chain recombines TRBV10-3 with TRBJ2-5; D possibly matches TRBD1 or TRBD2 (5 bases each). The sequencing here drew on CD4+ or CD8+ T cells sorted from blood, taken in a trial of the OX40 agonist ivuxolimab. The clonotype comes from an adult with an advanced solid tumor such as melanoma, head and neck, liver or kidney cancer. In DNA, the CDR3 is TGTGCCATCAGTGAGTCGGGGCCGGGGCGACAAGAGACCCAGTACTTC. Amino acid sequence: CAISESGPGRQETQYF.